A selection of T cell receptor beta chains follows, all from one sample in a study of OX40 agonist ivuxolimab in advanced cancers. The protocol was immunoSEQ multiplex PCR, while the TCRdb copy is restricted to in-frame clones and leaves out a portion. In the table there are tens of thousands of clones, 70% to 90% of which are singletons. The sequenced sample was CD4+ or CD8+ T cells sorted from blood, obtained in a trial of the OX40 agonist ivuxolimab. The origin of the receptors is an adult with an advanced solid tumor such as melanoma, head and neck, liver or kidney cancer. Each CDR3 is given with its conserved first and last residue. Each record gives: clone size, J gene, V gene, D gene, CDR3 DNA, CDR3 protein. D genes are given only for firm matches. A row's size may be missing; if present it is once, few, many or a size class.

>-|TRBJ1-3|TRBV6-1|TRBD1
TGTGCCAGCAGCAAAGACAGGGATGGAAACACCATATATTTT
CASSKDRDGNTIYF
>-|TRBJ1-1|TRBV11-3|-
TGTGCCAGCAGCCTCGGTCGCGAGAACACTGAAGCTTTCTTT
CASSLGRENTEAFF
>-|TRBJ2-2|TRBV19|-
TGTGCCAGTAGTACTAACGGGCCCGGGGAGCTGTTTTTT
CASSTNGPGELFF
>-|TRBJ2-1|TRBV10-3|TRBD2
TGTGCCGCCCAAGCAGCGGGAGGGCCGGGGTACAATGAGCAGTTCTTC
CAAQAAGGPGYNEQFF
>-|TRBJ2-7|TRBV7-9|-
TGTGCCAGCAGCCCAGACAGATTTCCGTACGAGCAGTACTTC
CASSPDRFPYEQYF
>-|TRBJ2-2|TRBV27|TRBD1
TGTGCCAGCAGTCCGTGGACAGGGGGCAGAGGCGGGGAGCTGTTTTTT
CASSPWTGGRGGELFF
>-|TRBJ2-7|TRBV2|TRBD2
TGTGCCAGCAGTGAGACTAGCGGGCCGACTTACGAGCAGTACTTC
CASSETSGPTYEQYF
>-|TRBJ1-4|TRBV29-1|-
TGCAGCGTTGCAACTAATGAAAAACTGTTTTTT
CSVATNEKLFF
>-|TRBJ2-7|TRBV30|TRBD2
TGTGCCTGGAGCCCGGGAGGCTACGAGCAGTACTTC
CAWSPGGYEQYF
>-|TRBJ1-1|TRBV7-6|-
TGTGCCAGCAGCTTTGGAGAGGACACTGAAGCTTTCTTT
CASSFGEDTEAFF
>-|TRBJ1-2|TRBV5-1|TRBD1
TGCGCCAGCAGCTTGGGACAGGGGGATGGCTACACCTTC
CASSLGQGDGYTF
>-|TRBJ2-1|TRBV10-1|-
TGCGCCAGCAGTGAGTCTAATCTCTCAGGGGACGAGCAGTTCTTC
CASSESNLSGDEQFF
>-|TRBJ1-2|TRBV28|TRBD1
TGTGCCAGCACAGGGGGCTATGGCTACACCTTC
CASTGGYGYTF
>-|TRBJ1-5|TRBV6-5|-
TGTGCCAGCAGGGGGGCAGGGAGCAATCAGCCCCAGCATTTT
CASRGAGSNQPQHF
>-|TRBJ2-5|TRBV5-6|-
TGTGCCAGCAGCGCCCTTGGGCTCACACAAGAGACCCAGTACTTC
CASSALGLTQETQYF
>-|TRBJ2-7|TRBV12-5|TRBD2
TGTGCTAGTGCTAGCGGAAACTCCTACGAGCAGTACTTC
CASASGNSYEQYF
>few|TRBJ2-1|TRBV5-1|TRBD2
TGCGCCAGCAGAACCGGGACTAGCGGGAGGGCAAATGAGCAGTTCTTC
CASRTGTSGRANEQFF
>-|TRBJ2-1|TRBV10-3|-
TGTGCCGCCCGGGACAACCATGATCACAATGAGCAGTTCTTC
CAARDNHDHNEQFF
>-|TRBJ2-2|TRBV6-6|TRBD2
TGTGCCAGCAGTACCAGCGGGAGTGGGAACACCGGGGAGCTGTTTTTT
CASSTSGSGNTGELFF
>-|TRBJ2-6|TRBV25-1|-
TGTGCCAGCAGTGAACACAGGGACTCTGGGGCCAACGTCCTGACTTTC
CASSEHRDSGANVLTF
>-|TRBJ1-1|TRBV11-1|-
TGTGCCAGCAGCTTAGACTTGGGGGTGACTGAAGCTTTCTTT
CASSLDLGVTEAFF
>-|TRBJ2-5|TRBV5-6|TRBD2
TGTGCCAGCACCAAGGGGGCGGGAGGGTCAGGAGAGACCCAGTACTTC
CASTKGAGGSGETQYF
>once|TRBJ2-3|TRBV7-8|-
TGTGCCAGCAGCAAGGGGCAGAGCACAGATACGCAGTATTTT
CASSKGQSTDTQYF
>-|TRBJ2-7|TRBV7-2|-
TGTGCCAGCAGCCAGGTCGCAGGGGTGTACGAGCAGTACTTC
CASSQVAGVYEQYF
>once|TRBJ2-3|TRBV7-9|-
TGTGCCAGCAGCCTCCAGGCCCTCGGCACAGATACGCAGTATTTT
CASSLQALGTDTQYF
>-|TRBJ1-2|TRBV13|-
TGTGCCAGCAGCTTAGCGGGGTTCGCAGGGAATGCTAACTATGGCTACACCTTC
CASSLAGFAGNANYGYTF
>once|TRBJ2-1|TRBV15|-
TGTGCCACCCGGAGGCAGGGTGATTTCACTGAGCAGTTCTTC
CATRRQGDFTEQFF
>-|TRBJ2-3|TRBV7-6|-
TGTGCCAGCAGCTTAGGGCCAGAAGGAGATACGCAGTATTTT
CASSLGPEGDTQYF
>-|TRBJ2-3|TRBV5-1|TRBD1
TGCGCCAGCAGTCGAAAAACAGGGGGGACAGATACGCAGTATTTT
CASSRKTGGTDTQYF
>-|TRBJ1-3|TRBV18|-
TGTGCCAGCTCACCTTCTCCCCTGGGATCTGGAAACACCATATATTTT
CASSPSPLGSGNTIYF
>-|TRBJ2-4|TRBV4-1|-
TGCGCCAGCAGCCCTGGACTGTTAGCCAAAAACATTCAGTACTTC
CASSPGLLAKNIQYF
>-|TRBJ2-1|TRBV21-1|-
-
CASSNFPWASGSHEQFF
>-|TRBJ2-7|TRBV7-8|TRBD2
TGTGCCAGCAGCTTTAGCGGGGGCCCTTACGAGCAGTACTTC
CASSFSGGPYEQYF
>-|TRBJ2-1|TRBV2|-
TGTGCCAGCAGTGAAGCGGGAGGCTCCTACAATGAGCAGTTCTTC
CASSEAGGSYNEQFF
>-|TRBJ2-1|TRBV5-1|-
TGCGCCAGCAGCTTGGACAGATACAATGAGCAGTTCTTC
CASSLDRYNEQFF
>-|TRBJ2-3|TRBV18|-
TGTGCCAGCTCACCTCAAGGGGGTCAGTGGGATACGCAGTATTTT
CASSPQGGQWDTQYF
>-|TRBJ2-7|TRBV5-1|-
TGCGCCAGCAGCTTGAGGGGAGGTGGATCCTACGAGCAGTACTTC
CASSLRGGGSYEQYF
>-|TRBJ2-7|TRBV7-9|-
TGTGCCAGCAGCTCCCTTCTCTCCGAGCAGTACTTC
CASSSLLSEQYF
>once|TRBJ2-3|TRBV2|-
TGTGCCACAGGGTATGGGGCCGTTCCGGGCACAGATACGCAGTATTTT
CATGYGAVPGTDTQYF
>-|TRBJ1-1|TRBV2|-
TGTGCCAGCACTGAACAGGTGGGTGAAGCTTTCTTT
CASTEQVGEAFF